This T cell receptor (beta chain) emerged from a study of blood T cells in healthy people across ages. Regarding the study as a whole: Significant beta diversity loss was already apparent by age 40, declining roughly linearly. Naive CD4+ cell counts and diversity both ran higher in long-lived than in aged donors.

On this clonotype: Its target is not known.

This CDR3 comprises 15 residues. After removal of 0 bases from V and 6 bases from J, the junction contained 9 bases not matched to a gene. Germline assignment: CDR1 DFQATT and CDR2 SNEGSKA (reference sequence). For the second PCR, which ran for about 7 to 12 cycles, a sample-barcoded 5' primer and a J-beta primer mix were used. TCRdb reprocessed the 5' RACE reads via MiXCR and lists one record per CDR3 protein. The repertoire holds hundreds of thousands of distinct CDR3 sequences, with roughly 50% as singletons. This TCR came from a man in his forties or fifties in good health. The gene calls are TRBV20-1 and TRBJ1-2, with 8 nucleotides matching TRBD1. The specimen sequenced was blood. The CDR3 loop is CSARDSARGLNGYTF. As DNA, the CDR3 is TGCAGTGCTAGAGATTCAGCCAGGGGGCTGAATGGCTACACCTTC.